This T cell receptor beta chain was identified in a study of blood T cell repertoires in COVID-19. This clone occurred a few times. The CDR3 is made up of 17 amino acids. V trimming: 2 bases; J trimming: 3 bases; junction bases outside the gene matches: 12. Per the germline V gene, CDR1 is SGHRS and CDR2 is YFSETQ. Generated by immunoSEQ multiplex PCR, the TCRdb table keeps only in-frame clones and is missing some. This sample has 200,000 to 250,000 clones, with 86% found just once. V usage is TRBV5-1 and J usage is TRBJ1-1, with TRBD1 identical over 8 bases. What was sequenced was peripheral blood. This TCR derives from a woman in her forties or fifties with COVID-19, enrolled during active disease. The CDR3 nucleotides read TGCGCCAGCAGCTTAAATACGCGGGGACAGGTGTACACTGAAGCTTTCTTT. Its translation is CASSLNTRGQVYTEAFF.